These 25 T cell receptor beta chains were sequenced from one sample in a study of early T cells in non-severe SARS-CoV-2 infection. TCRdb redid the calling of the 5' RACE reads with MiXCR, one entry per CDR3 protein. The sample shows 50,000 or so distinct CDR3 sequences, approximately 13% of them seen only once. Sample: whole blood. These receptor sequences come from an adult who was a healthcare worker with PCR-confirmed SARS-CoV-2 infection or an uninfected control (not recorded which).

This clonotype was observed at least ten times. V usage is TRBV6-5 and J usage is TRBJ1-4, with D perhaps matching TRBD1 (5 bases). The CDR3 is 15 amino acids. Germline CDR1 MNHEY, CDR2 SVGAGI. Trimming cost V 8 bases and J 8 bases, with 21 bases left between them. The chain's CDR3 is CASSRGGQGGEKLFF. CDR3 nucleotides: TGTGCCAGCTCAAGAGGTGGCCAGGGAGGCGAAAAACTGTTTTTT.

The CDR3 sequence is CASSLGQARQFF. CDR3 in DNA: TGTGCCAGCAGTCTTGGACAGGCACGTCAGTTCTTC. The genes are TRBV3-1 and TRBJ2-1; 7 bases align to TRBD1. The V segment lost 6 bases and the J segment 13 bases; nucleotides outside the gene matches: 9. CDR3 size: 12 residues. Germline V gene lookup returns CDR1 LGHDT and CDR2 YNNKEL (reference sequence).

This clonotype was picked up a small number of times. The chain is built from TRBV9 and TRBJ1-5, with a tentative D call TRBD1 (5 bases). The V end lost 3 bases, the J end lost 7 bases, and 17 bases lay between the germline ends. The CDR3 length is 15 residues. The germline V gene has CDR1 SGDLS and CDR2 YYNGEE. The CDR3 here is CASSATAKNEQPQHF. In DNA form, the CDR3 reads TGTGCCAGCAGCGCGACAGCAAAAAACGAACAGCCCCAGCATTTT.

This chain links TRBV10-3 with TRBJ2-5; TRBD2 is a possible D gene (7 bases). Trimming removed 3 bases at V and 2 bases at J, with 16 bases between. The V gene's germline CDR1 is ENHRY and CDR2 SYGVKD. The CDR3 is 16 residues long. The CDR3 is CAISDPAGHGQETQYF. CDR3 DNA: TGTGCCATCAGTGATCCAGCGGGACACGGACAAGAGACCCAGTACTTC.

The CDR3 DNA reads as TGTGCCAGCAGTCAGCAGGCCTATGGCTACACCTTC. It translates to CASSQQAYGYTF. J is TRBJ1-2 and V is TRBV6-5; D remains ambiguous. Trimming left V 5 bases short and J 4 bases short, with 8 bases between. This CDR3 is 12 amino acids long. Germline-derived CDR1 and CDR2 are MNHEY and SVGAGI.

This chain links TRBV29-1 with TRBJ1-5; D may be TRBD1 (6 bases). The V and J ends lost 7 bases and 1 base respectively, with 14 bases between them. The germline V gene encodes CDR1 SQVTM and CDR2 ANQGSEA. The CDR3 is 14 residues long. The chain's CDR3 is CSATQGTSNQPQHF. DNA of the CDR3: TGCAGCGCCACACAGGGAACAAGCAATCAGCCCCAGCATTTT.

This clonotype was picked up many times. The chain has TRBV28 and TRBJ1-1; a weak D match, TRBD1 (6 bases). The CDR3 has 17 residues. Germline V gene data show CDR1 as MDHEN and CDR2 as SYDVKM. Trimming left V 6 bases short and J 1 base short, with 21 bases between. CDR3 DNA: TGTGCCAGCAGCTCAACCGGGCGGGGGCTGAGGAACACTGAAGCTTTCTTT. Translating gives CASSSTGRGLRNTEAFF.

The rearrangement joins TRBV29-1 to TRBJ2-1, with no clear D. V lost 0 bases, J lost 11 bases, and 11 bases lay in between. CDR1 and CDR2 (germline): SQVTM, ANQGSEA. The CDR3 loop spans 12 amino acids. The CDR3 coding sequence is TGCAGCGTTGAAGATAATGGCAGGAAGCAGTTCTTC. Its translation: CSVEDNGRKQFF.

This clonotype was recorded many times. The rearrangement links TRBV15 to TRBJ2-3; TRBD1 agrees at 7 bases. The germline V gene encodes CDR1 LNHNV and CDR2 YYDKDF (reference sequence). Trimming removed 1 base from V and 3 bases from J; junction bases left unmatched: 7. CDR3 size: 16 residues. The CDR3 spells CATSRGRGQKTDTQYF. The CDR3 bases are TGTGCCACCAGCAGAGGAAGGGGGCAGAAGACAGATACGCAGTATTTT.

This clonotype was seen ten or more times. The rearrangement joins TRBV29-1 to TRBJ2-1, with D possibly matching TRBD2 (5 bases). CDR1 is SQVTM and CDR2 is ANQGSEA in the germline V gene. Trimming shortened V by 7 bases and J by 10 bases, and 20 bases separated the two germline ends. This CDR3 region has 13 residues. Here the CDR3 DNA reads TGCAGCGCAAGAGTTTTAGTGGGAGCCGAGCAGTTCTTC. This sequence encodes CSARVLVGAEQFF.

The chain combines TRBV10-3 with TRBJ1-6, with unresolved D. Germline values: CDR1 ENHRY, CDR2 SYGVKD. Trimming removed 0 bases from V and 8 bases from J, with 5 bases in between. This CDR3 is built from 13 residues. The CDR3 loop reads CAISESKDSPLHF. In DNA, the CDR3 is TGTGCCATCAGTGAGTCGAAGGATTCACCCCTCCACTTT.

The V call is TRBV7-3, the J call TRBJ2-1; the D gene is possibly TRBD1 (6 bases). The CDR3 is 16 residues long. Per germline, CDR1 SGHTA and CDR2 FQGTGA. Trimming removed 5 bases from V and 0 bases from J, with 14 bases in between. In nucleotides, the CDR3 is TGTGCCAGCAGCCCTCGGGACAAAAGCTCCTACAATGAGCAGTTCTTC. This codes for CASSPRDKSSYNEQFF.

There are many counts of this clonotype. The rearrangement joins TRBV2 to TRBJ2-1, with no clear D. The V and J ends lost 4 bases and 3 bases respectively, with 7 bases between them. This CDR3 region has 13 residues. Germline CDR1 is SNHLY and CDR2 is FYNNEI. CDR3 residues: CASSVASYNEQFF. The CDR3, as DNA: TGTGCCAGCAGTGTTGCGAGCTACAATGAGCAGTTCTTC.

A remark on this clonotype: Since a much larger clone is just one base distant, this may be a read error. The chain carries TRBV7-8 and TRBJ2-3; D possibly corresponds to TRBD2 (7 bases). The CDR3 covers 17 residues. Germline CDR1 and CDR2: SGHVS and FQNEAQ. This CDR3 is CAGSPNRGGRSTDTQYF. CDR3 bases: TGTGCCGGCAGCCCCAATAGGGGGGGCCGAAGCACAGATACGCAGTATTTT.

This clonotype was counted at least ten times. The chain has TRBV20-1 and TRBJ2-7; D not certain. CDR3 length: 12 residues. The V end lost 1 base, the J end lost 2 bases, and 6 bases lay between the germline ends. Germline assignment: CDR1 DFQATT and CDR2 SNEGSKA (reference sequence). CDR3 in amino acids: CSARGQAYEQYF. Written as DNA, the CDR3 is TGCAGTGCTAGAGGGCAGGCCTACGAGCAGTACTTC.

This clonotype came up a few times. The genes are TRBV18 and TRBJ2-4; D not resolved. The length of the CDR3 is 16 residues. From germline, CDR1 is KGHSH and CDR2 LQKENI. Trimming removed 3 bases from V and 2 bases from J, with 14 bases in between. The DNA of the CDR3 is TGTGCCAGCTCACCCGAAGGGATCTGGACCAAAAACATTCAGTACTTC. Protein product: CASSPEGIWTKNIQYF.

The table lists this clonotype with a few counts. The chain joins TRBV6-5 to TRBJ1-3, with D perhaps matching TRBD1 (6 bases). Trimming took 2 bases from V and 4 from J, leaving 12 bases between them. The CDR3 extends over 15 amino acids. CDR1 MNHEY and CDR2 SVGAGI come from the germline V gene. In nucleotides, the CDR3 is TGTGCCAGCAGTTACAGGGGGAGGTCCGGAAACACCATATATTTT. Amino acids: CASSYRGRSGNTIYF.

In DNA form, the CDR3 reads TGTGCCAGCAGATCAATGACAGGGAGGGGAACTAATGAAAAACTGTTTTTT. Translating gives CASRSMTGRGTNEKLFF. J is TRBJ1-4 and V is TRBV27; 7 bases align to TRBD1. This CDR3 has 17 residues. Germline loops: CDR1 MNHEY, CDR2 SMNVEV (reference sequence). V lost 6 bases, J lost 1 base, and 11 bases stayed unmatched.

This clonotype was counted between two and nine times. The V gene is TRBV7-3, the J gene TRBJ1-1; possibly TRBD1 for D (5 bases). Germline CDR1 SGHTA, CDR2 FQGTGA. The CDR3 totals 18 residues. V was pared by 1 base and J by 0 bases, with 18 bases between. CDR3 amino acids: CASSLRALTGTMNTEAFF. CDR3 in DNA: TGTGCCAGCAGCTTAAGGGCCCTGACGGGGACTATGAACACTGAAGCTTTCTTT.

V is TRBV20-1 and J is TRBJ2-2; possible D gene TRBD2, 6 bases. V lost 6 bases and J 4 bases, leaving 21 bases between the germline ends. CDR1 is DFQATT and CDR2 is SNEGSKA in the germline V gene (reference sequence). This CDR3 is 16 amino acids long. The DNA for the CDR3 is TGCAGTGCCGTCCGGTTGGGACTCCGATCCACCGGGGAGCTGTTTTTT. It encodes CSAVRLGLRSTGELFF.

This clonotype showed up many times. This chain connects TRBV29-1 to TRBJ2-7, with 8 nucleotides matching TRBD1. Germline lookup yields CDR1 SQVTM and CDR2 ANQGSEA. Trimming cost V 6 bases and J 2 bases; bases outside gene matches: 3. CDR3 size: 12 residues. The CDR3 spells CSVRDRPYEQYF. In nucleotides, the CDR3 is TGCAGCGTCCGGGACAGGCCCTACGAGCAGTACTTC.

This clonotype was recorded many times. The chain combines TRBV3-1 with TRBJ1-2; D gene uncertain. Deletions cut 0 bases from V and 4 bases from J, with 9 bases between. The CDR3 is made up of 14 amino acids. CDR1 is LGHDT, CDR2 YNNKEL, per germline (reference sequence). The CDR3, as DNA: TGTGCCAGCAGCCAAGATCAAAGGGTCTATGGCTACACCTTC. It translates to CASSQDQRVYGYTF.

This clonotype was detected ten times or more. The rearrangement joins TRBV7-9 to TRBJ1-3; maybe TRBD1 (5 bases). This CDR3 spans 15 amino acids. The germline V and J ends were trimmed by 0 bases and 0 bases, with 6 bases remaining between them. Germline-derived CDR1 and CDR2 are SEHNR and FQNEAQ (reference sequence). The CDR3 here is CASSLAGPSGNTIYF. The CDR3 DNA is TGTGCCAGCAGCTTAGCGGGGCCCTCTGGAAACACCATATATTTT. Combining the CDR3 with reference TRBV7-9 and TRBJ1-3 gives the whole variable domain DTGVSQNPRHKITKRGQNVTFRCDPISEHNRLYWYRQTLGQGPEFLTYFQNEAQLEKSRLLSDRFSAERPKGSFSTLEIQRTEQGDSAMYLCASSLAGPSGNTIYFGEGSWLTVV.

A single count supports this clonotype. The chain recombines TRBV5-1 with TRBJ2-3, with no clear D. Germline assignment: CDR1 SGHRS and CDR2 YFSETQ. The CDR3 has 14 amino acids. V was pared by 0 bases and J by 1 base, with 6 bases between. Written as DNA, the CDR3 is TGCGCCAGCAGCTTGGAAGGAGGCACAGATACGCAGTATTTT. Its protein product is CASSLEGGTDTQYF.

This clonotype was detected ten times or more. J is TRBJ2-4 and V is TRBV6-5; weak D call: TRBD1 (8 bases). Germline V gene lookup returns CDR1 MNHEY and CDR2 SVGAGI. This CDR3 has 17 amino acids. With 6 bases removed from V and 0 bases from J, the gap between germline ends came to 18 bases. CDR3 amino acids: CASRGRGRGLAKNIQYF. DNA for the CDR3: TGTGCCAGCAGAGGCAGGGGGCGGGGGTTAGCCAAAAACATTCAGTACTTC.